A selection of T cell receptor beta chains follows, all from one sample in a study of blood T cell repertoires in COVID-19. Data came from immunoSEQ multiplex PCR; TCRdb stores just in-frame clones and leaves some out. In the table there are around 140,000 clones, 78% of which are singletons. Material for sequencing was PBMCs or T cells enriched from blood (not recorded which). These receptors came from a woman between 50 and 59 years old who had recovered from COVID-19. Each CDR3 is given with its conserved first and last residue.

v_call	j_call	cdr3_aa
TRBV9	TRBJ2-1	CASSAGTDYNEQFF
TRBV5-5	TRBJ2-1	CASAWDRNEQFF
TRBV3-1/TRBV3-2	TRBJ1-1	CASSQDTGIFIEAFF
TRBV4-2	TRBJ1-5	CASSQDRGSNQPQHF
TRBV12-3/TRBV12-4	TRBJ1-2	CASSFGLPYGYTF
TRBV7-9	TRBJ2-2	CASSLYTITGELFF
TRBV4-2	TRBJ1-6	CASSQGDRARENSPLHF
TRBV5-4	TRBJ2-4	CASSPKGQGIGGNIQYF
TRBV18	TRBJ2-1	CASSPSGGNEQFF
TRBV6-5	TRBJ2-1	CASIYERGVGEQFF
TRBV4-1	TRBJ1-5	CASSQRGRQPQHF
TRBV6-4	TRBJ2-7	CASSPGTSGGSYEQYF
TRBV28	TRBJ2-2	CASSFYTGELFF
TRBV24-1	TRBJ1-5	CATSDPSPGNQPQHF
TRBV3-1/TRBV3-2	TRBJ2-5	CASSQASTLQETQYF
TRBV2	TRBJ1-2	CASSEVDRSANYGYTF
TRBV6-5	TRBJ2-2	CASSYSQGSGELFF
TRBV28	TRBJ1-4	CASSSGTGDEKLFF
TRBV19	TRBJ1-6	CASSTYRDGGSPLHF
TRBV5-5	TRBJ1-2	CASSLNRQKDGYTF
TRBV6-5	TRBJ1-2	CASSYSDREDYGYTF
TRBV28	TRBJ1-5	CASSGQGTGNQPQHF
TRBV5-5	TRBJ2-7	CASSLWTGGYEQYF
TRBV18	TRBJ1-6	CASSQRDRGSNSPLHF
TRBV7-9	TRBJ2-7	CASSFGHSYEQYF
TRBV14	TRBJ2-2	CASSQLAGEGTGELFF
TRBV27	TRBJ2-3	CASSLEGGLAGGTDTQYF
TRBV5-5	TRBJ2-3	CASSSHPLAGGSITQYF
TRBV7-8	TRBJ2-7	CASSLDRSSYEQYF
TRBV7-8	TRBJ1-5	CASSQYGGGPSQPQHF
TRBV18	TRBJ1-5	CASSLETGSNQPQHF
TRBV30	TRBJ1-1	CAWESGQGNTEAFF
TRBV3-1/TRBV3-2	TRBJ1-5	CASSQGRRAQPQHF
TRBV5-5	TRBJ1-5	CASSLDGGQRNQPQHF
TRBV5-1	TRBJ1-6	CASSWGQGGDSPLHF
TRBV28	TRBJ2-2	CASRPGGSDTGELFF
TRBV9	TRBJ2-3	CASSSLTDTQYF
TRBV11-2	TRBJ1-1	CASSLELLLNTEAFF
TRBV28	TRBJ1-1	CAILDRGNTEAFF